The 19 T cell receptor beta chains below come from one sample, sequenced in a study of T cells in Graves' hyperthyroidism and ophthalmopathy. Template material for amplifying TCR beta CDR3 regions consisted of RNA transcripts. Researchers ran a first-round RT-PCR on the TCR CDR3 using the HTBI primer set. TCRdb re-derived calls from the multiplex PCR reads in MiXCR, one entry per CDR3 protein. The repertoire consists of 400,000 to 450,000 distinct CDR3 sequences, with roughly 14% occurring once and the leading ten covering about 12%. Sequenced material: blood. Every receptor here comes from a man aged 18 to 29 with Graves' ophthalmopathy.

Ten or more counts support this clonotype. V usage is TRBV7-8 and J usage is TRBJ1-5; D is perhaps TRBD1 (5 bases). The CDR3 spans 19 residues. CDR1 is SGHVS, CDR2 FQNEAQ, per germline. V was trimmed by 6 bases and J by 0 bases, leaving 24 bases between them. The CDR3 region is CASSFAPLQGGYSNQPQHF. The CDR3 nucleotides read TGTGCCAGCAGTTTCGCGCCACTTCAGGGTGGATATAGCAATCAGCCCCAGCATTTT.

This clonotype was counted ten times or more. This chain joins TRBV7-2 and TRBJ2-7; D is unclear. The CDR3 totals 12 residues. Germline V gene lookup returns CDR1 SGHTA and CDR2 FQGNSA. Trimming took off 5 bases at V and 3 bases at J, with 8 bases between the two ends. CDR3 sequence (DNA): TGTGCCAGCAGCCCCCTCCTCTACGAGCAGTACTTC. Amino acid sequence: CASSPLLYEQYF.

CDR3 bases: TGCAGTGCTGCCTATCTAGGCACTGAAGCTTTCTTT. Encoded protein: CSAAYLGTEAFF. The V gene is TRBV20-1, the J gene TRBJ1-1; D remains ambiguous. The V gene lost 5 bases and the J gene lost 4 bases, with 11 bases spanning the gap. The CDR3 consists of 12 residues. Germline V gene lookup returns CDR1 DFQATT and CDR2 SNEGSKA (reference sequence).

This clonotype was detected a few times. The chain has TRBV30 and TRBJ2-1, with D hard to call. This CDR3 spans 15 amino acids. Per germline, CDR1 GTSNPN and CDR2 SVGIG (reference sequence). V lost 3 bases, J lost 5 bases, and 17 bases lay in between. This CDR3 reads CAWRSNSQPHNEQFF. The DNA for the CDR3 is TGTGCCTGGAGATCGAACTCGCAACCACACAATGAGCAGTTCTTC.

This clonotype was observed a few times. V is TRBV20-1 and J is TRBJ2-1; D not resolved. V lost 6 bases and J lost 13, with 25 bases in between. The CDR3 contains 14 residues. The V gene's germline CDR1 is DFQATT and CDR2 SNEGSKA (reference sequence). CDR3: CSAKNSLALLAQFF. CDR3 coding DNA: TGCAGTGCCAAAAACTCATTGGCCCTCTTGGCTCAGTTCTTC.

This clonotype was detected only once. A read error may account for a junction end that differs from germline. The chain combines TRBV5-4 with TRBJ1-5, with D perhaps TRBD1 (5 bases). The CDR3 is 11 residues long. CDR1 and CDR2 (germline): SGHNT, YYREEE (reference sequence). The CDR3 reads CASSYDGAQHF. The CDR3 DNA reads as TGTGCCAGCAGCTATGACGGGGCCCAGCACTTT.

This chain uses TRBV24-1 with TRBJ2-2, with 8 bases fitting TRBD1. This CDR3 is built from 13 residues. The V gene's germline CDR1 is KGHDR and CDR2 SFDVKD. V was clipped by 4 bases and J by 14 bases; unmatched bases: 8. The CDR3 DNA is TGTGCCACCAGTGACAGGACAGGGAATCTCCTGTTTTTT. Translated, it gives CATSDRTGNLLFF.

This clonotype was counted many times. This chain uses TRBV12-3 or TRBV12-4 with TRBJ2-1, with 11 bases identical to TRBD2. The CDR3 has 16 amino acids. J was trimmed by 4 bases and V by 6 bases; bases with no gene match: 8. The CDR3 nucleotides are TGTGCCAGCAGCTGGCTGGGGACTAGCGGATACAATGAGCAGTTCTTC. Amino acids: CASSWLGTSGYNEQFF.

The chain combines TRBV13 with TRBJ1-4; D might be TRBD1 (5 bases). Trimming removed 5 bases at V and 0 bases at J, with 13 bases between. The CDR3 covers 16 residues. CDR1 PRHDT and CDR2 FYEKMQ come from the germline V gene (reference sequence). CDR3 DNA sequence: TGTGCCAGCAGCCTGAATGGGGGTGCAACTAATGAAAAACTGTTTTTT. The encoded protein is CASSLNGGATNEKLFF.

This clonotype has ten or more counts. V is TRBV19 and J is TRBJ2-5, with 10 bases that match TRBD2. This CDR3 is 16 amino acids long. V lost 4 bases to trimming and J lost 1 base; unmatched junction nucleotides: 6. Germline assignment: CDR1 LNHDA and CDR2 SQIVND (reference sequence). The CDR3 reads CASSTLLAGFQETQYF. The CDR3 coding sequence is TGTGCCAGTAGTACTCTACTAGCGGGGTTCCAAGAGACCCAGTACTTC.

In its sample, this clonotype was seen many times. V and J are TRBV20-1 and TRBJ1-2; the match to TRBD1 covers 9 bases. The V gene's germline CDR1 is DFQATT and CDR2 SNEGSKA (reference sequence). CDR3 length equals 12 residues. The ends lost 7 bases at V and 3 bases at J; junction bases unmatched: 3. CDR3 sequence reads: CSEQGADYGYTF. DNA of the CDR3: TGCAGTGAACAGGGGGCAGACTATGGCTACACCTTC.

This clonotype was recorded many times. The genes are TRBV9 and TRBJ1-2; D call uncertain. CDR1 and CDR2 (germline): SGDLS, YYNGEE. CDR3 length: 15 amino acids. V lost 3 bases to trimming and J lost 2 bases, with 14 bases between them. Here the CDR3 DNA reads TGTGCCAGCAGCGAGGGAGGTACGGAGAACTATGGCTACACCTTC. Protein sequence: CASSEGGTENYGYTF.

This clonotype was detected only once. This may arise from a read error, as a much more abundant clone is one base away. Lacking the conserved final phenylalanine or tryptophan, this CDR3 likely reflects a read error. The V call is TRBV6-1, the J call TRBJ1-2; no reliable D call. The V and J ends lost 8 bases and 4 bases respectively, with 14 bases between them. Germline V gives CDR1 MNHNS, CDR2 SASEGT. The CDR3 totals 13 residues. CDR3 DNA sequence: TGTGCCAGCCGTCCGGACTCAATCTATGGCTACACCCTC. Its translation is CASRPDSIYGYTL.

Ten or more counts support this clonotype. The chain links TRBV2 to TRBJ2-7; TRBD1 aligns across 7 bases. Germline V lookup: CDR1 SNHLY, CDR2 FYNNEI. Unmatched junction bases numbered 1, after V lost 4 bases and J lost 1 base. There are 13 residues in the CDR3. CDR3 sequence reads: CASSADRSYEQYF. CDR3 in DNA: TGTGCCAGCAGTGCGGACAGGTCCTACGAGCAGTACTTC.

The table lists this clonotype with many counts. The J gene is TRBJ2-1, the V gene TRBV20-1; 9 bases align to TRBD2. The CDR3 has 13 amino acids. The germline CDR1 and CDR2 sequences are DFQATT and SNEGSKA (reference sequence). The V segment lost 5 bases and the J segment 6 bases; nucleotides outside the gene matches: 5. CDR3 region: CSAGAGGLNEQFF. In DNA, the CDR3 is TGCAGTGCTGGGGCGGGAGGGCTCAATGAGCAGTTCTTC.

This clonotype occurred many times. The rearrangement links TRBV12-3 or TRBV12-4 to TRBJ2-2; D gene unclear. V lost 10 bases, J lost 0 bases, and 9 bases lay in between. CDR3 size: 13 residues. The CDR3 sequence is CATAGANTGELFF. The CDR3 DNA follows: TGTGCCACCGCAGGTGCGAACACCGGGGAGCTGTTTTTT.

This chain uses TRBV19 with TRBJ1-2; perhaps TRBD1 as D (5 bases). V was cut by 2 bases and J by 2 bases, with 6 bases left in between. The CDR3 has 13 amino acids. Per the germline V gene, CDR1 is LNHDA and CDR2 is SQIVND (reference sequence). The CDR3: CASSIQGNYGYTF. The DNA of the CDR3 is TGTGCCAGTAGTATACAGGGAAACTATGGCTACACCTTC.

This clonotype has at least ten counts. The chain carries TRBV11-1 and TRBJ2-1; no definite D call. Germline V gene lookup returns CDR1 SGHAT and CDR2 FQDESV (reference sequence). The CDR3 runs to 14 residues. The V end was cut by 5 bases, the J end by 4 bases, with 12 bases between. The CDR3 DNA is TGTGCCAGCAGCACTATCTTAGGATACAATGAGCAGTTCTTC. Translating gives CASSTILGYNEQFF.

This clonotype was counted ten times or more. This rearrangement joins TRBV20-1 to TRBJ2-1; maybe TRBD1 (6 bases). V dropped 5 bases and J dropped 2 bases, with 13 bases sitting between them. The germline CDR1 and CDR2 sequences are DFQATT and SNEGSKA (reference sequence). This CDR3 comprises 14 residues. CDR3 loop: CSAGDIRTYNEQFF. Written as DNA, the CDR3 is TGCAGTGCTGGGGACATAAGGACCTACAATGAGCAGTTCTTC.